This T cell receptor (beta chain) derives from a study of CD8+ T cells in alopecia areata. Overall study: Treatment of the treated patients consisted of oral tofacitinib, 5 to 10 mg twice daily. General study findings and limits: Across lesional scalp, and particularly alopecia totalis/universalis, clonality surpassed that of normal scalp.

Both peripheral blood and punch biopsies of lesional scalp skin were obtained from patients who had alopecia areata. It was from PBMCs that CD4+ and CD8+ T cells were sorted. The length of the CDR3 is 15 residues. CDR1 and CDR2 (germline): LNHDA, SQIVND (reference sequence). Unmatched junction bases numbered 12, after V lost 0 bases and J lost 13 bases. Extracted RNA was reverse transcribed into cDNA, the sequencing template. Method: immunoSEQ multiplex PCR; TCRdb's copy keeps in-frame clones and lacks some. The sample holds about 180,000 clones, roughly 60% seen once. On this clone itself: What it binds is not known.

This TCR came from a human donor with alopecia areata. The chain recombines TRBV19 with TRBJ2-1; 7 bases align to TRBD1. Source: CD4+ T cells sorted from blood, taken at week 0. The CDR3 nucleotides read TGTGCCAGTAGTATAGATCTGGACAGGCCCGGTTCCCAGTTCTTC. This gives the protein CASSIDLDRPGSQFF. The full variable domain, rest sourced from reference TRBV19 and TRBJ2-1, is DGGITQSPKYLFRKEGQNVTLSCEQNLNHDAMYWYRQDPGQGLRLIYYSQIVNDFQKGDIAEGYSVSREKKESFPLTVTSAQKNPTAFYLCASSIDLDRPGSQFFGPGTRLTVL.